Shown below are 3 T cell receptor beta chains from a single sample sequenced in a study of post-analysis software for immune sequencing data. Study-level findings and limits: The five TRBV segments detected at higher frequency in patients than in controls included TRBV5-6, TRBV5-1 and TRBV20-1.

TCR beta cDNA libraries included unique molecular identifiers. TCRdb fed the PCR reads into MiXCR, producing one record per CDR3 protein. This sample has about 560,000 distinct CDR3 sequences, with roughly 45% found just once. Antigens for these TCRs are unknown. Material: blood. Receptor source: a girl under 18 with multiple sclerosis.

This clonotype was seen only a few times. The chain has TRBV20-1 and TRBJ2-5; 7 nucleotides agree with TRBD1. CDR3 length: 14 residues. V lost 0 bases to trimming and J lost 1 base; unmatched junction nucleotides: 2. Germline V gene data show CDR1 as DFQATT and CDR2 as SNEGSKA (reference sequence). The CDR3 DNA reads TGCAGTGCTAGAGAGACAGGGAGCCAAGAGACCCAGTACTTC. Translated, it gives CSARETGSQETQYF.

This clonotype has a count of ten or more. The rearrangement joins TRBV12-3 or TRBV12-4 to TRBJ2-7, with 7 bases lining up with TRBD1. The CDR3 contains 13 residues. V shed 2 bases and J 6 bases; nucleotides not matched to a gene: 4. The CDR3 DNA reads as TGTGCCAGCAGTTTACAGGGGGTTGGCGAGCAGTACTTC. Amino acid sequence: CASSLQGVGEQYF.

V is TRBV12-3 or TRBV12-4 and J is TRBJ2-7, with a tentative D call TRBD1 (5 bases). The CDR3 sequence is 14 residues long. Between the trimmed V and J ends, which lost 6 bases and 2 bases, there was a span of 14 bases. CDR3 sequence: CASRDGRQPYEQYF. The CDR3 nucleotides read TGTGCCAGCAGGGATGGACGACAGCCCTACGAGCAGTACTTC.